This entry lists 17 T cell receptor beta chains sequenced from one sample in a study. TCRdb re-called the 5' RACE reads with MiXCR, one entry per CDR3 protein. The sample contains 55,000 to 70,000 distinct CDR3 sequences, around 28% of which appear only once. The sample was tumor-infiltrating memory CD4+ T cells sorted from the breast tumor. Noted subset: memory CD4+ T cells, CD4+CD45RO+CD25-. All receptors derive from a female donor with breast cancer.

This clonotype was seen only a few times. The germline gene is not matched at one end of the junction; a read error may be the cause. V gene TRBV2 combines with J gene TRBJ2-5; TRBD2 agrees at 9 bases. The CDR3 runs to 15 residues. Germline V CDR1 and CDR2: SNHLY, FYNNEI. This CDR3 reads CASSVLAGSQEIQYF. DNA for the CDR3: TGTGCCAGCAGTGTCCTAGCGGGATCACAAGAGATCCAGTACTTC.

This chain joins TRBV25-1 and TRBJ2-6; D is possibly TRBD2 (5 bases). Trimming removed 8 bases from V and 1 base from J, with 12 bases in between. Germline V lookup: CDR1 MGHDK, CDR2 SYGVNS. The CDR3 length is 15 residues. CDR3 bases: TGTGCCAGCGGAGGTAGAGGATCTGGGGCCAACGTCCTGACTTTC. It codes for CASGGRGSGANVLTF.

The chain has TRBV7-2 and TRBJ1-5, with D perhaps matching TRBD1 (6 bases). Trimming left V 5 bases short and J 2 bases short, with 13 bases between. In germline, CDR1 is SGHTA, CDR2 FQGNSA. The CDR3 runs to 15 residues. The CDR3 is CASSRGGDGNQPQHF. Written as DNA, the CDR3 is TGTGCCAGCAGCCGGGGGGGCGATGGCAATCAGCCCCAGCATTTT.

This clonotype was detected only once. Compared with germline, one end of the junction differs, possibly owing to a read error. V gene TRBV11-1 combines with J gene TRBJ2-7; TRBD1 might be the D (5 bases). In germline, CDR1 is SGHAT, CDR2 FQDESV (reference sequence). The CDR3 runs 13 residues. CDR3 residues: CASSPDSPYEQCF. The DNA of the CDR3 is TGTGCCAGCAGCCCTGACAGTCCCTACGAGCAGTGCTTC.

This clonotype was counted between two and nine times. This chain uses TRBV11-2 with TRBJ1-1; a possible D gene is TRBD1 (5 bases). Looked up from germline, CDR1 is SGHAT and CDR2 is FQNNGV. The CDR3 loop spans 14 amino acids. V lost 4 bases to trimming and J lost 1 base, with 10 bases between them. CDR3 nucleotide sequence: TGTGCCAGCAGCTGGGGCGTAGCGAACACTGAAGCTTTCTTT. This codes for CASSWGVANTEAFF. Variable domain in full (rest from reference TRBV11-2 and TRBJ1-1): EAGVAQSPRYKIIEKRQSVAFWCNPISGHATLYWYQQILGQGPKLLIQFQNNGVVDDSQLPKDRFSAERLKGVDSTLKIQPAKLEDSAVYLCASSWGVANTEAFFGQGTRLTVV.

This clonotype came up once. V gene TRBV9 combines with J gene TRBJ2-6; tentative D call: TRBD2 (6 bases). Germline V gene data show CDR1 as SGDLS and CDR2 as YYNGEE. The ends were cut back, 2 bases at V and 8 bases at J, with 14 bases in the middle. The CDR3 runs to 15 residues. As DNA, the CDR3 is TGTGCCAGCAGCGTGGCCGGGGGAGGTACCAACGTCCTGACTTTC. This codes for CASSVAGGGTNVLTF.

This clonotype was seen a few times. The CDR3 is CSARRGGQPQHF. The CDR3 nucleotides are TGCAGTGCTAGGCGGGGTGGACAGCCCCAGCATTTT. The V gene is TRBV20-1, the J gene TRBJ1-5; D not certain. CDR3 length equals 12 residues. Per germline, CDR1 DFQATT and CDR2 SNEGSKA (reference sequence). V was shortened by 3 bases and J by 7 bases, with 10 bases between the two germline ends.

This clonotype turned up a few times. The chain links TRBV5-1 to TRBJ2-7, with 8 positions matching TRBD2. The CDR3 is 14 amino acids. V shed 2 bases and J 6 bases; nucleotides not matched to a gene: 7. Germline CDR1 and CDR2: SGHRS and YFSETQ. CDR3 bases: TGCGCCAGCAGCTTAATAGCGGGAAGAGGCGAGCAGTACTTC. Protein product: CASSLIAGRGEQYF. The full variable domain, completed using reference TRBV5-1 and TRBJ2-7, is KAGVTQTPRYLIKTRGQQVTLSCSPISGHRSVSWYQQTPGQGLQFLFEYFSETQRNKGNFPGRFSGRQFSNSRSEMNVSTLELGDSALYLCASSLIAGRGEQYFGPGTRLTVT.

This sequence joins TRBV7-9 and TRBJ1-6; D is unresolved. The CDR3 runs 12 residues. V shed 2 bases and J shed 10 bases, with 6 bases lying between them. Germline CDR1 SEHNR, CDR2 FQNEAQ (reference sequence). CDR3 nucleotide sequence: TGTGCCAGCAGCTTAAACCTATCACCCCTCCACTTT. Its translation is CASSLNLSPLHF.

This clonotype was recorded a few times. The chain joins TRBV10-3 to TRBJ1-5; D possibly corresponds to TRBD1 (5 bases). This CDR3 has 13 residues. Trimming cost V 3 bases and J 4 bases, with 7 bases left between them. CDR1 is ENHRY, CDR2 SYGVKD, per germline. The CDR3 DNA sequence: TGTGCCATCAGTGACGGGGGGAATCAGCCCCAGCATTTT. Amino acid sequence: CAISDGGNQPQHF.

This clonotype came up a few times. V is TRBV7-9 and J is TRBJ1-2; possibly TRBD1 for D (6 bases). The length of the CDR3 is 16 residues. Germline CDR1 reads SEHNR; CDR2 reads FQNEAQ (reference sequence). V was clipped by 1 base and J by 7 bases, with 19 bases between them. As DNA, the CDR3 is TGTGCCAGCAGCTTAGGGGCGGTCAGGGGATCGGGTGGCTACACCTTC. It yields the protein CASSLGAVRGSGGYTF.

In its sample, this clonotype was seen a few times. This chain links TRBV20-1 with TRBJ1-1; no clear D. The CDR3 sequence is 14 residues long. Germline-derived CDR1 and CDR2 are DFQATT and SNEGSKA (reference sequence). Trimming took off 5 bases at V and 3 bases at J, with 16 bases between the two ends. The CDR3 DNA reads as TGCAGTGCTCCCAACCCCGGTTTTGACACTGAAGCTTTCTTT. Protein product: CSAPNPGFDTEAFF.

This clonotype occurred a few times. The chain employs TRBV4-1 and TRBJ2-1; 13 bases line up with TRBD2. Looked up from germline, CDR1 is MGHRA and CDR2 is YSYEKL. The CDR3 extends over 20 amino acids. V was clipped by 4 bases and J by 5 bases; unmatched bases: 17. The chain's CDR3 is CASSPTGLLAGGPRNNEQFF. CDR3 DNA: TGCGCCAGCAGCCCGACAGGGCTACTAGCGGGAGGGCCTCGGAACAATGAGCAGTTCTTC.

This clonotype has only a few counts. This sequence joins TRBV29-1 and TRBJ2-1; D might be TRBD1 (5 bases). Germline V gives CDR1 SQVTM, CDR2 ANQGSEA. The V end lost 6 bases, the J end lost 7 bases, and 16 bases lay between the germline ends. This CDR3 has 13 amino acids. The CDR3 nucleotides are TGCAGCGTGGTTCCCCAGGCAGGGAATGAGCAGTTCTTC. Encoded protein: CSVVPQAGNEQFF.

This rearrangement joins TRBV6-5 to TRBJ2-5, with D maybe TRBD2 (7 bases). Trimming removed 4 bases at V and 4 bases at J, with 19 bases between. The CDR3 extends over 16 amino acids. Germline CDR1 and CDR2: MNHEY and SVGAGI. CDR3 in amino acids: CASSLVSGGLTETQYF. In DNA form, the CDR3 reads TGTGCCAGCAGTTTGGTATCCGGGGGGCTAACAGAGACCCAGTACTTC.

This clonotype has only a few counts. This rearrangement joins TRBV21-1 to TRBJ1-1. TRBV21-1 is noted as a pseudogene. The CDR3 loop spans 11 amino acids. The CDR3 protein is CASSSITEAFF. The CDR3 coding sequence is TGTGCCAGCAGCAGCATCACTGAAGCTTTCTTT.

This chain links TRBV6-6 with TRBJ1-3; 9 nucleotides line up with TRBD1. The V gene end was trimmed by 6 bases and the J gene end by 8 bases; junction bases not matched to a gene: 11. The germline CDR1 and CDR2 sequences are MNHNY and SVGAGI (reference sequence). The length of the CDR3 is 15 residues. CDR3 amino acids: CASSLQGARGDTIYF. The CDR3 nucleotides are TGTGCCAGCAGCTTACAGGGGGCAAGAGGAGACACCATATATTTT.